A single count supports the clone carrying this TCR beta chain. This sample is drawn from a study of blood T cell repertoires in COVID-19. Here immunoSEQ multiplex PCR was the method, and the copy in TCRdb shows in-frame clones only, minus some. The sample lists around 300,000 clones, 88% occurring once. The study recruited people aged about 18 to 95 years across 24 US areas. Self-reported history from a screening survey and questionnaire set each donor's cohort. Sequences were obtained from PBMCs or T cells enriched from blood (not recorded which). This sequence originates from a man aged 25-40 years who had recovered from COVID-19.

The CDR3 spells CASSQTGLSYEQYF. The DNA of the CDR3 is TGCGCCAGCAGCCAGACAGGACTCTCCTACGAGCAGTACTTC. The gene calls are TRBV4-1 and TRBJ2-7; TRBD1 might be the D (6 bases). The CDR3 consists of 14 residues. Deletions cut 3 bases from V and 0 bases from J, with 9 bases between. Germline CDR1 and CDR2: MGHRA and YSYEKL.